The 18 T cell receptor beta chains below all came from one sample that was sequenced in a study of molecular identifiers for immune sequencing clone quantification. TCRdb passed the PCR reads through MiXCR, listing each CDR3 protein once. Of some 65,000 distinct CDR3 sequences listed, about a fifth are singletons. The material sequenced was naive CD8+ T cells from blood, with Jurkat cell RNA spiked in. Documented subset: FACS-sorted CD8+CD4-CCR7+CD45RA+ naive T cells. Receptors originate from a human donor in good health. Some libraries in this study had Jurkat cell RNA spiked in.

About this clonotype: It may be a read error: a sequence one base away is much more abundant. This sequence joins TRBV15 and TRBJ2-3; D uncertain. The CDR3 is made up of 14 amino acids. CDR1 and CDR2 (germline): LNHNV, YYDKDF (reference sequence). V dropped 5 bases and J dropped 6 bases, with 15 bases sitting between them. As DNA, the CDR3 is TGTGCCACCAGCGCGCTCTACATGGGGGATACGCAGTATTTT. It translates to CATSALYMGDTQYF.

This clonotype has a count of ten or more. CDR3 nucleotides: TGTGCCAGCAGTTCCCCGAAGACAGGGCCAGATACGCAGTATTTT. Protein product: CASSSPKTGPDTQYF. The chain employs TRBV27 and TRBJ2-3; 7 nucleotides align to TRBD1. This CDR3 has 15 residues. Trimming removed 4 bases from V and 4 bases from J; junction bases left unmatched: 8. Germline assignment: CDR1 MNHEY and CDR2 SMNVEV (reference sequence).

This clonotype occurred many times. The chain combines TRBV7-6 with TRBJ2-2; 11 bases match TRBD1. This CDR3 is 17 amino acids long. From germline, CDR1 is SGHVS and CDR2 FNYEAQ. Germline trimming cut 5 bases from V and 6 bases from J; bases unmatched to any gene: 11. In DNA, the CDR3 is TGTGCCAGCAGCATATTACCAGGACAGGGGGCTTCCGGGGAGCTGTTTTTT. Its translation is CASSILPGQGASGELFF.

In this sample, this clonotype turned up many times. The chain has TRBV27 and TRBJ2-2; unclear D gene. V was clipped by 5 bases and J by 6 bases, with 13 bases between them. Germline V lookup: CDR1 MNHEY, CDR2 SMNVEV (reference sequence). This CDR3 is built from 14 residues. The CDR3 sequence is CASSILPGAGELFF. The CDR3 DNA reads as TGTGCCAGCAGTATCCTGCCTGGCGCCGGGGAGCTGTTTTTT.

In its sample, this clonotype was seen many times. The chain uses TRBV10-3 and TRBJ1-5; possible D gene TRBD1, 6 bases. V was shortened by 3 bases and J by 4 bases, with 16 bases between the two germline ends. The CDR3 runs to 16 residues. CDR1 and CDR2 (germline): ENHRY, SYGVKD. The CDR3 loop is CAISDSGVGRNQPQHF. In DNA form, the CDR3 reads TGTGCCATCAGTGACTCAGGGGTGGGTAGGAATCAGCCCCAGCATTTT.

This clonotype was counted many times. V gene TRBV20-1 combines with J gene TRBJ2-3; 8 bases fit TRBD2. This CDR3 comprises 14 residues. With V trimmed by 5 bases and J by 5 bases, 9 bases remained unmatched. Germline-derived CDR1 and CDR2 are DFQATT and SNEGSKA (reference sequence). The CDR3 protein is CSARRLASGDTQYF. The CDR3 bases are TGCAGTGCTCGCCGACTAGCGAGCGGAGATACGCAGTATTTT.

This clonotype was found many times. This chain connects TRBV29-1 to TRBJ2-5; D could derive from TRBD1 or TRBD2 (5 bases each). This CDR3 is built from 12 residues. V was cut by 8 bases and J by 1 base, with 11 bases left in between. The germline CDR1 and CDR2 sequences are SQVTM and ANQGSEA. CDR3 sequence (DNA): TGCAGCTATGAGGGGACCCAAGAGACCCAGTACTTC. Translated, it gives CSYEGTQETQYF.

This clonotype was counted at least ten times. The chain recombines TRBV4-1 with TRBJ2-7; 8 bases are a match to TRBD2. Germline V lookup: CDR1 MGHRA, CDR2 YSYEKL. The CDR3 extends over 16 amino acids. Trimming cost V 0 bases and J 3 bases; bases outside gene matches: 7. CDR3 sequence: CASSQDRREGHYEQYF. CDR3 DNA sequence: TGCGCCAGCAGCCAAGATCGTCGGGAGGGCCACTACGAGCAGTACTTC.

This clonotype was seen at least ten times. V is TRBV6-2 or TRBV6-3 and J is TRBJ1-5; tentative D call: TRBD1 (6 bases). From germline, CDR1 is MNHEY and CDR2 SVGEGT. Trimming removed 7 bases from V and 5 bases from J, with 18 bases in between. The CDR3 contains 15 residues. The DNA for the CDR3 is TGTGCCAGCAACGACTTACAGGGACCACATCAGCCCCAGCATTTT. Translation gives CASNDLQGPHQPQHF.

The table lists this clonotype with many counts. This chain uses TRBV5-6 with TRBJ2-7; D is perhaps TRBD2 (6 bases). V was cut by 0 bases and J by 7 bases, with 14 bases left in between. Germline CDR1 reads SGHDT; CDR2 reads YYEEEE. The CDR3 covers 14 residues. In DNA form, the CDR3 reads TGTGCCAGCAGCTTGGCTCTCCTCCGGGGGGAGCAGTACTTC. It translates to CASSLALLRGEQYF.

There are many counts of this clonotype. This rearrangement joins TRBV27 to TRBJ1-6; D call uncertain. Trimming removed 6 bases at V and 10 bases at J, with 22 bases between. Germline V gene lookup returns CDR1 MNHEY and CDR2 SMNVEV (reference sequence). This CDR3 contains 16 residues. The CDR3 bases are TGTGCCAGCAGCCCACCGGTCCGGGCCGCGAGGTCACCCCTCCACTTT. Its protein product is CASSPPVRAARSPLHF.

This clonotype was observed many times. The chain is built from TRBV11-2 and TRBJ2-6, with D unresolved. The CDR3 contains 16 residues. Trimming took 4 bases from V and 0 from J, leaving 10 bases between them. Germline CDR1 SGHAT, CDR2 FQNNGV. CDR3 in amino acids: CASSYGRSSGANVLTF. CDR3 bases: TGTGCCAGCAGCTACGGACGGAGCTCTGGGGCCAACGTCCTGACTTTC.

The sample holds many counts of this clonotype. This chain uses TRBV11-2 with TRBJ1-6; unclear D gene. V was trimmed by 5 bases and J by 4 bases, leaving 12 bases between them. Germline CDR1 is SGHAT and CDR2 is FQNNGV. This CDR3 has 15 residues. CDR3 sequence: CASSRAVGYNSPLHF. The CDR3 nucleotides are TGTGCCAGCAGCCGCGCGGTGGGGTATAATTCACCCCTCCACTTT.

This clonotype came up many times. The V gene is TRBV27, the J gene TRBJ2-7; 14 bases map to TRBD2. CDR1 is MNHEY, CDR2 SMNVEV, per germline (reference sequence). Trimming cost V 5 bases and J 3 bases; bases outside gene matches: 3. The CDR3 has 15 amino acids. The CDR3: CASSVGTSGGYEQYF. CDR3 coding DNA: TGTGCCAGCAGTGTCGGGACTAGCGGGGGCTACGAGCAGTACTTC.

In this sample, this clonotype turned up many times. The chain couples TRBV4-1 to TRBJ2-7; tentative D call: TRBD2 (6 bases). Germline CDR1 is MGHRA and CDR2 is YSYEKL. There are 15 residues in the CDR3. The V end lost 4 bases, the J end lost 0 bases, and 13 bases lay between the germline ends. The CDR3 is CASSLKRANSYEQYF. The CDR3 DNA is TGCGCCAGCAGCCTAAAGCGGGCCAACTCCTACGAGCAGTACTTC.

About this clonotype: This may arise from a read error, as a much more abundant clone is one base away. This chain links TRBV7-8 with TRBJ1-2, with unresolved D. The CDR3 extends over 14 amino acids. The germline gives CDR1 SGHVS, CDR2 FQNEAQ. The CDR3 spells CASSLGGPPYGHTF. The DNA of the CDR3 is TGTGCCAGCAGCTTAGGTGGGCCCCCCTATGGCCACACCTTC.

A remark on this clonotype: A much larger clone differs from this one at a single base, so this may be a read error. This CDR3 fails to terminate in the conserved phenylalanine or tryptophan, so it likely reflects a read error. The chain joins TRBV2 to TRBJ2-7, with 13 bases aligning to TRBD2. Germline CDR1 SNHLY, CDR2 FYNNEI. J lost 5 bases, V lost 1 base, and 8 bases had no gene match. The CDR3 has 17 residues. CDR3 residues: CASSEVSIGLAGDEQYI. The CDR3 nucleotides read TGTGCCAGCAGTGAAGTTTCCATTGGACTAGCGGGAGACGAGCAGTACATC.

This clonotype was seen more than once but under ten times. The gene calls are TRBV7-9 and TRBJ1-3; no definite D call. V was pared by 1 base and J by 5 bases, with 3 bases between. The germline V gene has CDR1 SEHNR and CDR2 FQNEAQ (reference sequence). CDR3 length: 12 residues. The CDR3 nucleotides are TGTGCCAGCAGCTTAGACCGAAACACCATATATTTT. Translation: CASSLDRNTIYF.